This TCR beta chain was sequenced during a study of T cells in Graves' hyperthyroidism and ophthalmopathy. Amplified TCR beta CDR3 regions came from RNA transcripts. HTBI primers were the set used in a first-round RT-PCR of the TCR CDR3. In TCRdb, the multiplex PCR reads were re-called with MiXCR into one record per CDR3 protein. The profile shows hundreds of thousands of distinct CDR3 sequences, more than 12% of them singletons. The germline V and J ends were trimmed by 4 bases and 2 bases, with 11 bases remaining between them. The CDR3 has 14 amino acids. Germline V lookup: CDR1 LNHDA, CDR2 SQIVND (reference sequence). This clonotype was observed many times. Its antigen is undetermined. Clinical symptoms, serum thyroxine and TRAb, thyroid ultrasound and orbital computed tomography were used for the diagnoses. Study-wide results and caveats: For ophthalmopathy, model prediction preceded onset by a median about 6.2 months. Most thyroid clonotypes that were expanded above 0.001 also turned up in blood.

The rearrangement links TRBV19 to TRBJ2-5, with D tentatively TRBD1 (6 bases). This clonotype was sampled from a woman between 45 and 65 years old with Graves' ophthalmopathy. Specimen: blood. As DNA, the CDR3 is TGTGCCAGTAGTACGGGGACAAAGCAAGAGACCCAGTACTTC. This gives the protein CASSTGTKQETQYF. Looking up the rest from reference TRBV19 and TRBJ2-5 gives the full variable domain: DGGITQSPKYLFRKEGQNVTLSCEQNLNHDAMYWYRQDPGQGLRLIYYSQIVNDFQKGDIAEGYSVSREKKESFPLTVTSAQKNPTAFYLCASSTGTKQETQYFGPGTRLLVL.